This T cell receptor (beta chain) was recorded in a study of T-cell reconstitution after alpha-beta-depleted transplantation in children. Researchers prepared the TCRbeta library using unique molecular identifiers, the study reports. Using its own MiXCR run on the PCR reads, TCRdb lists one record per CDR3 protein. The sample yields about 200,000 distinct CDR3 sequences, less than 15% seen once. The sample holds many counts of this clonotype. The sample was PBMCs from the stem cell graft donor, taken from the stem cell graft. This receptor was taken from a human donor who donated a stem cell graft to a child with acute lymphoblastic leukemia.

DNA of the CDR3: TGTGCCAGCAGCCAAGGCGATTTGGGACAGGGGACGAACGAGCAGTACTTC. Translating gives CASSQGDLGQGTNEQYF. V gene TRBV3-1 combines with J gene TRBJ2-7, with 10 positions matching TRBD1. The CDR3 sequence is 17 residues long. J was trimmed by 5 bases and V by 1 base; bases with no gene match: 11. Germline CDR1 LGHDT, CDR2 YNNKEL (reference sequence).